Below, one T cell receptor beta chain is given with its context. Its antigen is currently not known. No qualities accompany the bases; no much larger clone lies one base away. At the junction V is shortened by 2 bases and J by 5 bases, with 13 bases in between. In the germline V gene (reference sequence), CDR1 corresponds to SGHNT and CDR2 to YYREEE. The CDR3 goes from the cysteine to the phenylalanine over 14 residues. Here the CDR3 DNA is all that survives: 42 bases in frame from base 1. This specimen comes from a study of blood T cell repertoires in COVID-19 (dated by TCRdb to about 2020). Regarding the complete study: The collaborator samples originated in the United States, Italy and Spain and spanned the acute and convalescent phases of COVID-19. The samples were drawn from the first 160 participants of the ongoing ImmuneRACE study and from 950 to 1,500 subjects provided by 6 global collaborators. Subjects who had been exposed to COVID-19, were actively infected with it, or had recovered from it provided the deeply sampled blood TCRbeta repertoires that made up the dataset. The prospective study material was composed of cDNA or gDNA derived from T cells, B-cell-depleted T cells, or PBMCs. The repertoires were released in a freely available public database intended as a resource for research on the immune response to SARS-CoV-2. Nearly every sample came with metadata listing a de-identified subject ID, COVID-19 status, age in years and sex. Where available, HLA class I and class II types were obtained from metadata supplied by the sample provider rather than from assay-based typing. Broad study findings and their caveats: The amount of clinical and demographic metadata varied by source and participant and was provided uncurated.

Whole blood was collected in K2EDTA tubes by collaborating institutions according to the institutions' own protocols. Collaborator samples were shipped for TCRbeta analysis as frozen whole blood, isolated PBMCs, or DNA extracted from either sample type. The immunoSEQ Assay, a bias-controlled multiplex PCR, was used to amplify TCRbeta CDR3 regions from genomic DNA. From the authors' description of their analysis: The number of nucleated cells in each sample was estimated by amplification of reference gene primers within the assay. Sequence reads were collapsed and filtered to measure the absolute abundance of every unique TCRbeta CDR3 rearrangement. Productive Simpson clonality was computed per sample as the square root of Simpson's diversity index over productive rearrangements. This is the immuneACCESS table as TCRdb keeps it, with only in-frame sequences that have V and J called. A part of the clones is gone; compared with another copy, unresolved V genes explain less than half, and the rest is unexplained. D and trimming were read from the DNA, whereas the V and J calls and clone size are those reported in that table. The sample table records under 300,000 clones; approximately 80% of these occur just once. In total, the top ten clones hold roughly 4.2% of the sample.

Sequenced sample: peripheral blood. The clonotype originates from a woman aged 40 to 50 with active or convalescent COVID-19. The receptor chain draws on TRBV5-4 and TRBJ1-1; 5 matching bases give a weak D call of TRBD1. The DNA sequence follows: TGTGCCAGCAGCTTACCCGACAGTTCAACTGAAGCTTTCTTT. It translates as CASSLPDSSTEAFF. Reference TRBV5-4 and TRBJ1-1 proteins supply the regions before and after the CDR3; the full variable domain is: ETGVTQSPTHLIKTRGQQVTLRCSSQSGHNTVSWYQQALGQGPQFIFQYYREEENGRGNFPPRFSGLQFPNYSSELNVNALELDDSALYLCASSLPDSSTEAFFGQGTRLTVV.